A single sample is the source of the 3 T cell receptor beta chains below, sequenced in a study of metastatic and nonmetastatic thyroid tumors. No treatment had been given to any patient before thyroid surgery. Using MiXCR, TCRdb reanalyzed the PCR reads. Of 30,000 to 45,000 clones listed, roughly 20% are singletons. Sequencing used blood. Receptors were obtained from a female donor with papillary thyroid cancer or a benign thyroid nodule (not recorded which). Some clones in this sample may be carry-over from other donors' samples.

The chain is built from TRBV24-1 and TRBJ1-6; possibly TRBD1 for D (5 bases). Trimming cost V 3 bases and J 10 bases, with 12 bases left between them. Germline V gene sequence: CDR1 KGHDR, CDR2 SFDVKD. This CDR3 comprises 14 residues. The DNA for the CDR3 is TGTGCCACCAGTGATGACCTACAGGTATCACCCCTCCACTTT. Its protein product is CATSDDLQVSPLHF.

At least ten counts were recorded for this clone. CDR3 sequence reads: CASSQSISTDTQYF. In nucleotides, the CDR3 is TGTGCCAGCAGCCAATCAATCAGCACAGATACGCAGTATTTT. The rearrangement uses TRBV3-1 and TRBJ2-3; D is undetermined. The V gene lost 2 bases and the J gene lost 0 bases, with 6 bases spanning the gap. The CDR3 contains 14 residues. Germline loops: CDR1 LGHDT, CDR2 YNNKEL (reference sequence).

A few counts support this clone. Mismatch with germline at one junction end may stem from a read error. V gene TRBV6-1 combines with J gene TRBJ2-6; D remains unclear. This CDR3 contains 15 residues. Germline V gene lookup returns CDR1 MNHNS and CDR2 SASEGT. As DNA, the CDR3 is TGTGCCAGCGGTGAAAAGTTGGCTGGGGCCAACGTCCTGACTTTC. The encoded protein is CASGEKLAGANVLTF.